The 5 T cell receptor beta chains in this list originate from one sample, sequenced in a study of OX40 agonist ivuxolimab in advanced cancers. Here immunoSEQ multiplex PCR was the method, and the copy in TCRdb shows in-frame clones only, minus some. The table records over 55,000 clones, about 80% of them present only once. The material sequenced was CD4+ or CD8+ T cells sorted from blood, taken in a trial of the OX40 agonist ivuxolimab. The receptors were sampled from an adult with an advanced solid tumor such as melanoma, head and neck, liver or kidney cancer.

CDR3 amino acids: CASRTGSFGTEAFF. The CDR3 region has the DNA TGTGCCAGTAGGACCGGGTCCTTCGGCACTGAAGCTTTCTTT. This sequence joins TRBV19 and TRBJ1-1; D is unresolved. The CDR3 sequence is 14 residues long. Per the germline V gene, CDR1 is LNHDA and CDR2 is SQIVND (reference sequence). V was shortened by 6 bases and J by 4 bases, with 15 bases between the two germline ends.

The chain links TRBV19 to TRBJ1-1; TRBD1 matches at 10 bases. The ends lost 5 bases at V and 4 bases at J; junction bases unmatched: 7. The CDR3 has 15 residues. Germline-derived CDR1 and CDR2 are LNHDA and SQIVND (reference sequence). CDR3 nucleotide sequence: TGTGCCAGTAGTCCCGGGACAGGGGTGAGCACTGAAGCTTTCTTT. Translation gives CASSPGTGVSTEAFF.

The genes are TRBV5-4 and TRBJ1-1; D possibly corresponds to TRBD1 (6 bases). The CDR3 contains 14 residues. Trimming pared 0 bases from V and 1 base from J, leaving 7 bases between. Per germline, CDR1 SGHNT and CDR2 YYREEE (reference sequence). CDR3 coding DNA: TGTGCCAGCAGCTTGGGGACAGAGAACACTGAAGCTTTCTTT. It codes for CASSLGTENTEAFF.

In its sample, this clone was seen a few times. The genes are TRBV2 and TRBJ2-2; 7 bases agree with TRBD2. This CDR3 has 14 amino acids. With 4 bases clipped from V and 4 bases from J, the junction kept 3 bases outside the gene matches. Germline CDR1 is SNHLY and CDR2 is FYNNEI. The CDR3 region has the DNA TGTGCCAGCAGTGGGGCGGGAGTCACCGGGGAGCTGTTTTTT. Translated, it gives CASSGAGVTGELFF.

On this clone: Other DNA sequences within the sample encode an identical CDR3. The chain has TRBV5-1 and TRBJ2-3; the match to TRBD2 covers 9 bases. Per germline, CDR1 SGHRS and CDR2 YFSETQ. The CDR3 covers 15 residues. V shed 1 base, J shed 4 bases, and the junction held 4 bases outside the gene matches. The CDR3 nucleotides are TGCGCCAGCAGCTTGAGGCTAGCGGGACCAGATACGCAGTATTTT. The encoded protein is CASSLRLAGPDTQYF.